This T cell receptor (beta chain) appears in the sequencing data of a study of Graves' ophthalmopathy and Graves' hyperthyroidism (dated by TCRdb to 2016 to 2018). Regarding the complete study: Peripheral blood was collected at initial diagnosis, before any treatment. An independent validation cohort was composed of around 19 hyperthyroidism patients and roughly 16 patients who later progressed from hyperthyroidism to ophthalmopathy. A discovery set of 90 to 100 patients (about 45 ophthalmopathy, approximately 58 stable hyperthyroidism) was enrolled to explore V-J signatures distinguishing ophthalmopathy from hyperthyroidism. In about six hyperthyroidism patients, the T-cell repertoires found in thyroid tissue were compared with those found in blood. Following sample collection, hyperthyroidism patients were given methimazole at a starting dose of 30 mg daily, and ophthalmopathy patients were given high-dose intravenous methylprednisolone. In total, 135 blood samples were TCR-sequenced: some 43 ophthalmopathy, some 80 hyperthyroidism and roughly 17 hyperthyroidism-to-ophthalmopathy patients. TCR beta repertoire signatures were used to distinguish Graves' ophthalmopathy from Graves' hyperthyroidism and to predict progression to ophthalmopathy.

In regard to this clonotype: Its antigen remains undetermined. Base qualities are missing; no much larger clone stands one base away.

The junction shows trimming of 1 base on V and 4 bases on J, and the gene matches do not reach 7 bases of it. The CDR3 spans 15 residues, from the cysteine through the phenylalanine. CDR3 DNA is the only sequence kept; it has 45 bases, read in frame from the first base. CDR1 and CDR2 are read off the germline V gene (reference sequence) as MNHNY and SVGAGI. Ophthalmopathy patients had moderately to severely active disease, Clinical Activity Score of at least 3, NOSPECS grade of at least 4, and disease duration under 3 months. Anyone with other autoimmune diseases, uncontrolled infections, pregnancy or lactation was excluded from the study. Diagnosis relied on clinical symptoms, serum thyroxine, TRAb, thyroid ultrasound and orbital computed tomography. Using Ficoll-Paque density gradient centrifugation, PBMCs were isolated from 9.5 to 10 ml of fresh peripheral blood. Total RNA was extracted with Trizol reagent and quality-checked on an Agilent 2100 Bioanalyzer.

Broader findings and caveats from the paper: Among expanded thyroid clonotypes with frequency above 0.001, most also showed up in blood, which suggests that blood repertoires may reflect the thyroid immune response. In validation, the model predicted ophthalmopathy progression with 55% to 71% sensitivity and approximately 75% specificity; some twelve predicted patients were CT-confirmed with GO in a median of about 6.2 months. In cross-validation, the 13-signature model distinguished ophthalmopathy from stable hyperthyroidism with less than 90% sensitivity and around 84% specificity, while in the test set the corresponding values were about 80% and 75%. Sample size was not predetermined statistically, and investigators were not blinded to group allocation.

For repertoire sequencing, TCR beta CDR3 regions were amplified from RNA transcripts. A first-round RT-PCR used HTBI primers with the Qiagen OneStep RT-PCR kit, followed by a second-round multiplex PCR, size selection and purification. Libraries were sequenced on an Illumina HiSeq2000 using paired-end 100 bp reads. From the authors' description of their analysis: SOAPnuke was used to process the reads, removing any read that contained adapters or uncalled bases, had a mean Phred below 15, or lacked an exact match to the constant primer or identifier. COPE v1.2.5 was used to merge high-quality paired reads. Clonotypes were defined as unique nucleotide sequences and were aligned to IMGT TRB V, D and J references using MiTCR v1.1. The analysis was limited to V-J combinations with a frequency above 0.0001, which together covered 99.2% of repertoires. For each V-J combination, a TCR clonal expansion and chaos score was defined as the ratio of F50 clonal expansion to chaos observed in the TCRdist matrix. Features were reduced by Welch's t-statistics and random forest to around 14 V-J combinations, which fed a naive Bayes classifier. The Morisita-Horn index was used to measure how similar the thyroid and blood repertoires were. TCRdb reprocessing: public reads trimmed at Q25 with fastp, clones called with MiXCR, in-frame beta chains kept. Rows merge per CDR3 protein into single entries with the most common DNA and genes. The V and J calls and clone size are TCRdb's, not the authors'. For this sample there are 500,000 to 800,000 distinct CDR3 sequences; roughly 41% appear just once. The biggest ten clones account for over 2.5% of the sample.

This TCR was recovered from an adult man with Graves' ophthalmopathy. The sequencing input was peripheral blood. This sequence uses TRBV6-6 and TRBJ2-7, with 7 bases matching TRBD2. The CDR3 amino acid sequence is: CASSYLAGVRYEQYF. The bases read TGTGCCAGCAGTTACTTGGCGGGAGTCCGGTACGAGCAGTACTTC.